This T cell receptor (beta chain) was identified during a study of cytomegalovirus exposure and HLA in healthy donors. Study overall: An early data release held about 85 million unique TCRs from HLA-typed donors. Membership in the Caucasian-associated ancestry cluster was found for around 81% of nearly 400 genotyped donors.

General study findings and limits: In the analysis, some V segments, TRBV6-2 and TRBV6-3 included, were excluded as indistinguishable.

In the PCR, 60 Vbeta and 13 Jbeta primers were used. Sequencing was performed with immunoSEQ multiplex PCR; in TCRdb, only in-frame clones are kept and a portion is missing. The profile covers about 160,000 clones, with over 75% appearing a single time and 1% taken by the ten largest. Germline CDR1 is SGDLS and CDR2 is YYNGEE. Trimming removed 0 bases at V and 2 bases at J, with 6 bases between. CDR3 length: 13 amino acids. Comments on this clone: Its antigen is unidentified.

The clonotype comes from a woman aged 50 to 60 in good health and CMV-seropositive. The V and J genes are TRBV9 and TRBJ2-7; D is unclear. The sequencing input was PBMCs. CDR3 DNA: TGTGCCAGCAGCGTAGCTCCTGCCTACGAGCAGTACTTC. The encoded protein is CASSVAPAYEQYF.